This TCR beta chain is drawn from a study of technical replicates of blood from a few donors. The assay was immunoSEQ multiplex PCR, and TCRdb's table has in-frame clones only and misses some. The sample has tens of thousands of clones, nearly 99% seen once. Germline CDR1 is PRHDT and CDR2 is FYEKMQ (reference sequence). The CDR3 spans 17 residues. Trimming cost V 0 bases and J 3 bases; bases outside gene matches: 4. This receptor was taken from a human donor in good health. Source material: T cells isolated from PBMCs. V and J are TRBV13 and TRBJ2-2; 10 nucleotides line up with TRBD2. CDR3 coding DNA: TGTGCCAGCAGCTTAGGATCTGGACTAGCGGACACCGGGGAGCTGTTTTTT. This translates into CASSLGSGLADTGELFF.